This T cell receptor beta chain was sequenced in a study of control samples from healthy donors and cancer patients. TCRdb keeps only in-frame clones here, not all; method: immunoSEQ multiplex PCR. This table holds about 60,000 clones, 90% found once. The clonotype comes from a woman aged 50 to 60 with colorectal cancer. Sequenced material: PBMCs.

The CDR3 DNA reads as TGTGCCAGCAGTGAACTACAGATTCTCACTGAAGCTTTCTTT. Residues: CASSELQILTEAFF. This chain links TRBV6-1 with TRBJ1-1; D is unclear. V was clipped by 2 bases and J by 4 bases, with 11 bases between them. The CDR3 sequence is 14 residues long. Germline CDR1 MNHNS, CDR2 SASEGT.